This paragraph covers one TCR beta chain sequence. Its matching antigen is unknown. The PCR made use of 60 Vbeta and 13 Jbeta primers. Libraries were prepared by immunoSEQ multiplex PCR; TCRdb keeps only in-frame clonotypes and omits some of them. The sample contains 95,000 to 100,000 clones, around 77% of which appear only once. The sample is drawn from a study of cytomegalovirus exposure and HLA in healthy donors. Germline V CDR1 and CDR2: SGDLS, YYNGEE. After removal of 3 bases from V and 0 bases from J, the junction contained 8 bases not matched to a gene. This CDR3 has 16 amino acids. Overall study results and limits: Roughly even sequencing depth across donors was the assumption behind the presence/absence analyses. Investigators reported 150 to 200 TCR beta chains as tied to cytomegalovirus. Most TCR sequences were rare, but some public TCRs occurred in many donors.

The chain recombines TRBV9 with TRBJ1-1; 7 bases align to TRBD1. Sequenced sample: PBMCs. This TCR derives from a middle-aged man in good health and CMV-seronegative. The CDR3 region is CASSAKDRTLNTEAFF. Here the CDR3 DNA reads TGTGCCAGCAGCGCAAAGGACAGGACTTTGAACACTGAAGCTTTCTTT.